These T cell receptor beta chains were read from a single sample in a study of neurological immune-mediated disorders. Via MiXCR, TCRdb re-called the 5' RACE reads, giving one row per CDR3 protein. The table has about 66,000 distinct CDR3 sequences, 5.2% seen once; the top ten hold approximately 2.6%. The specimen sequenced was PBMCs. These receptors were collected from a woman in her thirties with multiple sclerosis. The CDR3 runs from the conserved cysteine through the conserved F or W. A D gene is named only where the DNA matches it firmly. Size tells how often a clone was seen (once, few, many) or the class of an expanded clone, and some rows leave it out.

>TRBV12-3/TRBV12-4|TRBJ2-3|.|.|15
CASSLVGGYTDTQYF
TGTGCCAGCAGTTTAGTCGGCGGTTACACAGATACGCAGTATTTT
>TRBV29-1|TRBJ1-1|.|many|13
CSVILDSNTEAFF
TGCAGCGTTATACTGGACAGCAACACTGAAGCTTTCTTT
>TRBV18|TRBJ1-1|.|.|13
CASSLKSTTEAFF
TGTGCCAGCTCACTAAAGTCTACCACTGAAGCTTTCTTT
>TRBV25-1|TRBJ1-6|.|many|14
CASSEQGRNSPLHF
TGTGCCAGCAGTGAACAGGGCCGAAATTCACCCCTCCACTTT
>TRBV6-5|TRBJ1-2|TRBD1|.|16
CASSPALGQGPYGYTF
TGTGCCAGCAGTCCCGCCCTGGGACAGGGACCCTATGGCTACACCTTC
>TRBV7-2|TRBJ1-6|.|.|12
CASSSPGWPLHF
TGTGCCAGCAGCTCCCCGGGGTGGCCCCTCCACTTT
>TRBV20-1|TRBJ2-1|TRBD1|many|14
CSAHRGLSYNEQFF
TGCAGTGCTCACAGGGGGCTTTCCTACAATGAGCAGTTCTTC
>TRBV24-1|TRBJ1-2|.|few|14
CATSESGTAFSYTF
TGTGCCACCAGTGAGTCCGGGACGGCTTTCTCCTACACCTTC
>TRBV11-2|TRBJ2-5|.|.|14
CASSTPPGKETQYF
TGTGCCAGCAGCACCCCCCCAGGGAAAGAGACCCAGTACTTC
>TRBV12-3/TRBV12-4|TRBJ1-2|TRBD1|many|15
CASSLGRTGGYGYTF
TGTGCCAGCAGTTTAGGACGGACAGGGGGCTATGGCTACACCTTC
>TRBV5-1|TRBJ2-3|TRBD2|.|16
CASSPRTSGGTDTQYF
TGCGCCAGCAGCCCAAGGACTAGCGGGGGCACAGATACGCAGTATTTT
>TRBV3-1|TRBJ1-1|.|many|14
CASSHKGGRTEAFF
TGTGCCAGCAGCCATAAAGGGGGGCGGACTGAAGCTTTCTTT
>TRBV6-5|TRBJ2-3|.|many|15
CASSYSGGTTDTQYF
TGTGCCAGCAGTTACTCAGGCGGAACCACAGATACGCAGTATTTT
>TRBV5-1|TRBJ1-2|TRBD1|many|17
CASSLGPRGRVDYGYTF
TGCGCCAGCAGCTTGGGGCCCAGGGGGCGTGTTGACTATGGCTACACCTTC
>TRBV7-6|TRBJ2-7|.|.|13
CASSFGDSYEQYF
TGTGCCAGCAGCTTCGGTGACAGCTACGAGCAGTACTTC
>TRBV20-1|TRBJ1-1|.|few|16
CSAREARGIMNTEAFF
TGCAGTGCTAGAGAAGCGAGGGGAATAATGAACACTGAAGCTTTCTTT
>TRBV5-1|TRBJ1-1|TRBD1|many|14
CASSVDRVGTEAFF
TGCGCCAGCAGCGTGGACAGGGTAGGCACTGAAGCTTTCTTT
>TRBV20-1|TRBJ1-1|TRBD1|.|10
CSLQGTEAFF
TGCAGTCTACAGGGGACTGAAGCTTTCTTT
>TRBV20-1|TRBJ2-1|TRBD1|many|15
CSAPNRDRDYNEQFF
TGCAGTGCCCCAAATAGGGACAGGGACTACAATGAGCAGTTCTTC
>TRBV7-6|TRBJ1-6|.|.|14
CASSSSMRDSPLHF
TGTGCCAGCAGCTCCTCTATGCGAGATTCACCCCTCCACTTT
>TRBV12-3/TRBV12-4|TRBJ2-2|.|.|14
CASSLLGVGGELFF
TGTGCCAGCAGTTTGTTGGGGGTGGGCGGGGAGCTGTTTTTT
>TRBV7-2|TRBJ2-1|.|many|17
CASSPRGAGQINNEQFF
TGTGCCAGCAGCCCCCGGGGGGCGGGACAGATTAACAATGAGCAGTTCTTC
>TRBV5-6|TRBJ2-5|.|many|12
CAARGGRETQYF
TGTGCCGCTAGAGGGGGTCGTGAGACCCAGTACTTC
>TRBV5-1|TRBJ2-2|.|many|13
CASSGSRAGELFF
TGCGCCAGCAGCGGGTCGCGGGCCGGGGAGCTGTTTTTT
>TRBV20-1|TRBJ1-4|.|many|14
CSALNPRTDEKLFF
TGCAGTGCTCTTAACCCAAGGACAGATGAAAAACTGTTTTTT
>TRBV4-1|TRBJ2-7|.|many|15
CASSQLPGGFHEQYF
TGCGCCAGCAGCCAATTGCCGGGGGGCTTCCACGAGCAGTACTTC
>TRBV7-9|TRBJ2-5|.|many|15
CASSPTGVPKETQYF
TGTGCCAGCAGCCCTACCGGGGTACCGAAAGAGACCCAGTACTTC
>TRBV12-3/TRBV12-4|TRBJ2-3|.|many|12
CASSWGSDTQYF
TGTGCCAGCAGTTGGGGGTCGGATACGCAGTATTTT
>TRBV20-1|TRBJ2-7|.|many|13
CSAIVSVAYEQYF
TGCAGTGCAATAGTCTCGGTCGCCTACGAGCAGTACTTC
>TRBV2|TRBJ2-7|TRBD1|few|13
CASSRDRVGEQYF
TGTGCCAGCAGTCGGGACAGGGTAGGCGAGCAGTACTTC
>TRBV20-1|TRBJ1-6|.|.|13
CSPYRDRNSPLHF
TGCAGCCCATACAGGGATCGAAATTCACCCCTCCACTTT
>TRBV9|TRBJ2-3|.|few|14
CASSSPSVPDTQYF
TGTGCCAGCAGCTCGCCTAGCGTCCCAGATACGCAGTATTTT
>TRBV20-1|TRBJ1-2|.|.|14
CSARDPRGSHGYTF
TGCAGTGCTAGAGACCCCAGGGGTTCACACGGCTACACCTTC
>TRBV7-6|TRBJ1-1|.|few|13
CASSTTPNTEAFF
TGTGCCAGCAGCACAACACCGAACACTGAAGCTTTCTTT
>TRBV20-1|TRBJ1-5|.|many|12
CSAKSRHQPQHF
TGCAGTGCCAAAAGTCGGCATCAGCCCCAGCATTTT
>TRBV6-5|TRBJ2-3|.|many|15
CASSPRGATTDTQYF
TGTGCCAGCAGTCCCCGGGGGGCAACCACAGATACGCAGTATTTT
>TRBV29-1|TRBJ2-3|.|many|13
CSVEPPGGLRQYF
TGCAGCGTTGAACCCCCCGGGGGGCTGAGGCAGTATTTT
>TRBV7-9|TRBJ2-7|.|many|14
CASSLTGEAYEQYF
TGTGCCAGCAGCTTAACCGGAGAAGCCTACGAGCAGTACTTC
>TRBV12-3/TRBV12-4|TRBJ1-6|.|.|12
CASRPSHSPLNF
TGTGCCAGCAGACCCTCGCATTCACCCCTCAACTTT
>TRBV6-1|TRBJ2-7|.|many|13
CATRELSSYEQYF
TGTGCCACCAGGGAGTTGAGCTCCTACGAGCAGTACTTC
>TRBV20-1|TRBJ2-3|.|many|13
CSAPPFGGDTQYF
TGCAGTGCCCCACCTTTTGGGGGCGATACGCAGTATTTT
>TRBV9|TRBJ2-2|.|many|16
CASSRPSTGNTGELFF
TGTGCCAGCAGCCGCCCCTCTACAGGGAACACCGGGGAGCTGTTTTTT
>TRBV20-1|TRBJ2-5|TRBD1|many|13
CSAPGTGQETQYF
TGCAGTGCACCAGGGACAGGTCAGGAGACCCAGTACTTC
>TRBV7-2|TRBJ2-7|TRBD2|many|15
CASSRSSGETYEQYF
TGTGCCAGCAGCAGATCTAGCGGGGAGACGTACGAGCAGTACTTC
>TRBV20-1|TRBJ2-3|.|many|14
CSARDGGITDTQYF
TGCAGTGCTAGAGACGGGGGAATCACAGATACGCAGTATTTT
>TRBV10-3|TRBJ2-3|.|many|15
CAILAREIGTDTQYF
TGTGCCATCCTCGCCCGGGAAATAGGGACAGATACGCAGTATTTT